This T cell receptor beta chain came from a study of cytomegalovirus exposure and HLA in healthy donors. PCR involved 60 Vbeta and 13 Jbeta primers. Sequencing was performed with immunoSEQ multiplex PCR; in TCRdb, only in-frame clones are kept and a portion is missing. In the table there are 150,000 to 200,000 clones, less than 90% of which are singletons. The CDR3 extends over 15 amino acids. V shed 1 base and J shed 4 bases, with 13 bases lying between them. CDR1 is SGHAT, CDR2 FQNNGV, per germline. This clone was counted between two and nine times. Sequences were obtained from PBMCs. V is TRBV11-2 and J is TRBJ1-2, with D maybe TRBD1 (6 bases). This clonotype was obtained from a woman aged 18-30 years in good health and CMV-seronegative. Written as DNA, the CDR3 is TGTGCCAGCAGCTTAGGAGGGACAACCCTCTATGGCTACACCTTC. Amino acids: CASSLGGTTLYGYTF.